The rows below give T cell receptor beta chains drawn from one sample of a study of T cells in localized non-small cell lung cancer. Sequencing used immunoSEQ multiplex PCR; TCRdb keeps in-frame clones, though not all of them. The table lists approximately 31,000 clones, around 90% of them singletons, with 2.5% to 3.5% in the top ten. Here the sequenced sample was peripheral blood, taken before any cancer treatment. These receptors all come from a female donor over 55 with stage I lung adenocarcinoma. Each CDR3 is given with its conserved first and last residue. The order of the fields is D gene, V gene, J gene, clone size, CDR3 protein. D genes are given only for firm matches. Clone sizes are given selectively: once, few, many, or a class where the clone is expanded.

.	TRBV5-4	TRBJ1-2	.	CASTLNTRNYGYTF
TRBD2	TRBV27	TRBJ2-3	.	CASSLWSSGRLDTDTQYF
.	TRBV19	TRBJ1-1	.	CASSKPPLLNTEAFF
.	TRBV7-8	TRBJ1-1	.	CASTPGTTQARPAFF
.	TRBV6-1	TRBJ1-2	.	CASTQDGPNYGYTF
.	TRBV10-3	TRBJ2-5	.	CAIRGLGQETQYF
.	TRBV6-1	TRBJ2-1	.	CASSEGLSNDEQFF
TRBD2	TRBV28	TRBJ2-1	.	CASSLRSWREFYNEQFF
TRBD2	TRBV7-9	TRBJ2-1	.	CASSGLAVNEQFF
TRBD1	TRBV28	TRBJ1-4	.	CASRADRGVGEKLFF
.	TRBV5-4	TRBJ2-6	.	CASIINGGAGANVLTF
TRBD1	TRBV9	TRBJ1-1	.	CASSVDAGGLSSAEAFF
.	TRBV6-6	TRBJ2-3	once	CASSYGLHTDTQYF
.	TRBV6-4	TRBJ2-1	.	CASSLSPESNEQFF
TRBD1	TRBV10-3	TRBJ1-4	.	CAIGEGASNEKLFF
.	TRBV30	TRBJ1-4	once	CAWSVTRVGGAKEKLFF
.	TRBV7-2	TRBJ2-2	.	CASSLMSAVNTGELFF
.	TRBV29-1	TRBJ1-2	.	CSAGEQGYTF
TRBD2	TRBV10-2	TRBJ2-2	.	CASALLAGGAGFAGELFF
TRBD2	TRBV19	TRBJ2-7	once	CASSIPSGSAYEQYF
.	TRBV5-4	TRBJ2-3	.	CASSTGLADTQYF
.	TRBV18	TRBJ2-7	.	CASSPPGDSSYEQYF
TRBD2	TRBV7-2	TRBJ2-7	.	CASSYSGPYEQYF
.	TRBV19	TRBJ2-5	.	CASSMNGRGIQETQYF
.	TRBV25-1	TRBJ2-7	few	CASSESWDASSYEQYF
TRBD1	TRBV7-8	TRBJ2-3	.	CASSLGVTGTGDTQYF